Presented here are 30 T cell receptor beta chains from one specimen sequenced in a study of blood T cells in healthy people across ages (dated by TCRdb to the mid-2010s). Libraries were made using 5' RACE. TCRdb lists the instrument as Illumina HiSeq 2500. A second roughly 6 to 12 cycle PCR used a sample-barcoded 5' primer and a J-beta primer mix. TCRdb's own reprocessing of the public reads used fastp at Q25 and MiXCR and kept productive beta chains. Rows matching on CDR3 protein sequence are summarized as one entry with the most common DNA and genes. The sample table lists hundreds of thousands of distinct CDR3 sequences, around half of them with a count of one. The top ten clones comprise under 35% of the sample. The sequenced material came from blood. The receptors originated from a woman aged 55-75 years in good health.

The chain recombines TRBV20-1 with TRBJ1-4, with unresolved D. Trimming cost V 2 bases and J 7 bases, with 14 bases left between them. CDR3 length: 14 amino acids. Per the germline V gene, CDR1 is DFQATT and CDR2 is SNEGSKA (reference sequence). The CDR3 loop reads CSARSRGDPEKLFF. The CDR3 DNA reads as TGCAGTGCTAGAAGCAGAGGCGACCCTGAAAAACTGTTTTTT.

The rearrangement links TRBV5-1 to TRBJ2-3; D gene ambiguous. V was pared by 1 base and J by 2 bases, with 11 bases between. Per germline, CDR1 SGHRS and CDR2 YFSETQ. The CDR3 has 15 residues. The CDR3 region is CASSLPETYTDTQYF. CDR3 bases: TGCGCCAGCAGCTTGCCTGAGACCTACACAGATACGCAGTATTTT.

The rearrangement links TRBV2 to TRBJ2-5; 13 positions match TRBD2. The end of the DNA is better explained by TRBJ2-7, so the J call may be wrong. The CDR3 totals 14 residues. Germline lookup yields CDR1 SNHLY and CDR2 FYNNEI. CDR3 nucleotides: TGTGCCAGCAGGTCGGGACTAGCGGGGCGCGAGCAGTACTTC. This gives the protein CASRSGLAGREQYF.

This clonotype was observed a handful of times. The CDR3 is CASSDRPLGTGEYEQYF. CDR3 in DNA: TGTGCCAGCAGTGATAGACCTCTTGGGACAGGGGAGTACGAGCAGTACTTC. This chain links TRBV12-3 or TRBV12-4 with TRBJ2-7, with 10 bases matching TRBD1. The V segment lost 5 bases and the J segment 4 bases; nucleotides outside the gene matches: 14. This CDR3 region has 17 residues.

This clonotype has just a few counts. V is TRBV20-1 and J is TRBJ2-3; D is undetermined. CDR1 is DFQATT and CDR2 is SNEGSKA in the germline V gene (reference sequence). The germline V and J ends were trimmed by 4 bases and 1 base, with 12 bases remaining between them. This CDR3 contains 14 residues. CDR3 in amino acids: CSAIPKGGTDTQYF. In DNA, the CDR3 is TGCAGTGCTATTCCCAAAGGAGGCACAGATACGCAGTATTTT.

The gene calls are TRBV28 and TRBJ2-7; D is unresolved. Trimming took 1 base from V and 0 from J, leaving 13 bases between them. The CDR3 covers 16 residues. In germline, CDR1 is MDHEN, CDR2 SYDVKM. CDR3 nucleotides: TGTGCCAGCAGTTTATTGGGTACGTGGCTCTCCTACGAGCAGTACTTC. This sequence encodes CASSLLGTWLSYEQYF.

Only a few counts were recorded for this clonotype. This chain uses TRBV25-1 with TRBJ1-6; D remains ambiguous. V was pared by 4 bases and J by 0 bases, with 22 bases between. Germline-derived CDR1 and CDR2 are MGHDK and SYGVNS. This CDR3 comprises 20 residues. The CDR3 is CASSGYRRELLSSYNSPLHF. CDR3 sequence (DNA): TGTGCCAGCAGTGGGTATCGACGGGAACTCCTAAGCTCCTATAATTCACCCCTCCACTTT.

This rearrangement joins TRBV28 to TRBJ2-7; D unclear. V lost 7 bases to trimming and J lost 3 bases, with 13 bases between them. Germline V gene sequence: CDR1 MDHEN, CDR2 SYDVKM. The CDR3 runs to 13 residues. The CDR3 region is CASTHNQRYEQYF. CDR3 nucleotide sequence: TGTGCCAGCACCCATAACCAGCGCTACGAGCAGTACTTC.

V is TRBV7-9 and J is TRBJ2-5, with 7 positions matching TRBD1. Trimming removed 5 bases from V and 3 bases from J; junction bases left unmatched: 6. This CDR3 has 14 amino acids. From germline, CDR1 is SEHNR and CDR2 FQNEAQ (reference sequence). CDR3 coding DNA: TGTGCCAGCAGCAAACAGGGGTGGGAAGAGACCCAGTACTTC. Its translation is CASSKQGWEETQYF.

V gene TRBV25-1 combines with J gene TRBJ2-7; 7 bases map to TRBD1. CDR3 length: 16 residues. Germline CDR1 and CDR2: MGHDK and SYGVNS. The ends lost 3 bases at V and 3 bases at J; junction bases unmatched: 11. The DNA for the CDR3 is TGTGCCAGCAGTGACCAACGGACAGGAGGTCACTACGAGCAGTACTTC. This gives the protein CASSDQRTGGHYEQYF.

Turning to this clonotype: A clone one base away is much larger, so this may be a read error. V is TRBV24-1 and J is TRBJ2-3; the D is unclear. The CDR3 sequence is 11 residues long. CDR1 is KGHDR and CDR2 is SFDVKD in the germline V gene. Here the CDR3 DNA reads TGTGCCACCAGCAGCACAGATGCGCAGTATTTT. This gives the protein CATSSTDAQYF.

Details on this clonotype: One end of the junction varies from germline; a read error may be responsible. The genes are TRBV24-1 and TRBJ2-3, with 8 bases fitting TRBD2. CDR3 length: 17 amino acids. Germline lookup yields CDR1 KGHDR and CDR2 SFDVKD. DNA for the CDR3: TGTGCCGCCAGTGATTCGCAACAAGGACTAGCCACAGATACGCAGTATTTT. Translated: CAASDSQQGLATDTQYF.

This clonotype was seen more than once but under ten times. The chain uses TRBV4-3 and TRBJ2-3; D may correspond to TRBD1 or TRBD2 (5 bases each). The CDR3 length is 16 residues. V dropped 3 bases and J dropped 0 bases, with 13 bases sitting between them. CDR1 LGHNA and CDR2 YSLEER come from the germline V gene. CDR3 DNA: TGCGCCAGCAGCCAGACGTGGGGGAAGAGCACAGATACGCAGTATTTT. This encodes CASSQTWGKSTDTQYF.

The gene calls are TRBV12-3 or TRBV12-4 and TRBJ2-2; D is ambiguous. The CDR3 spans 14 residues. V was trimmed by 7 bases and J by 1 base, leaving 10 bases between them. As DNA, the CDR3 is TGTGCCAGCACCGATACCCTGAACACCGGGGAGCTGTTTTTT. Amino acids: CASTDTLNTGELFF.

This clonotype turned up a few times. V is TRBV7-2 and J is TRBJ2-7, with 8 nucleotides matching TRBD2. V shed 5 bases, J shed 5 bases, and the junction held 8 bases outside the gene matches. The CDR3 loop spans 14 amino acids. Germline CDR1 reads SGHTA; CDR2 reads FQGNSA. The CDR3 sequence: CASSVLAGSHEQYF. The CDR3 coding sequence is TGTGCCAGCAGCGTATTAGCGGGAAGCCACGAGCAGTACTTC.

This chain uses TRBV29-1 with TRBJ2-5; TRBD1 matches 9 bases. The CDR3 extends over 14 amino acids. Trimming removed 6 bases from V and 5 bases from J; junction bases left unmatched: 10. From germline, CDR1 is SQVTM and CDR2 ANQGSEA. The CDR3, as DNA: TGCAGCGTCAGCGGGACAGGGAAAGGGGAGACCCAGTACTTC. It codes for CSVSGTGKGETQYF.

This CDR3 is CASSARGGGYEQYF. The DNA of the CDR3 is TGTGCCAGCAGCGCCCGGGGAGGAGGCTACGAGCAGTACTTC. This rearrangement joins TRBV9 to TRBJ2-7, with TRBD2 as a possible D gene (6 bases). The CDR3 has 14 residues. Trimming cost V 3 bases and J 3 bases, with 13 bases left between them. CDR1 is SGDLS and CDR2 is YYNGEE in the germline V gene.

The chain is built from TRBV20-1 and TRBJ2-1, with TRBD2 matching 10 bases. V shed 3 bases, J shed 10 bases, and the junction held 18 bases outside the gene matches. In germline, CDR1 is DFQATT, CDR2 SNEGSKA (reference sequence). The CDR3 has 17 residues. The CDR3 region has the DNA TGCAGTGCTAGGACGATAGGGAAGCCTAGCGGGAGAAGGGAGCAGTTCTTC. Protein sequence: CSARTIGKPSGRREQFF.

The chain has TRBV20-1 and TRBJ1-5; no definite D call. The CDR3 is 15 amino acids. V gave up 3 bases and J gave up 0 bases, with 12 bases separating them. CDR1 DFQATT and CDR2 SNEGSKA come from the germline V gene (reference sequence). CDR3 nucleotides: TGCAGTGCTAGGCCCCGGTTTAATAGCAATCAGCCCCAGCATTTT. It yields the protein CSARPRFNSNQPQHF.

V and J are TRBV20-1 and TRBJ2-3; no firm D call. The CDR3 has 14 residues. Per the germline V gene, CDR1 is DFQATT and CDR2 is SNEGSKA (reference sequence). Trimming shortened V by 6 bases and J by 0 bases, and 13 bases separated the two germline ends. CDR3 loop: CSAQTVTSTDTQYF. The CDR3 DNA reads TGCAGTGCCCAGACCGTGACAAGCACAGATACGCAGTATTTT.

CDR3 region: CASSGPGLYNEQFF. CDR3 DNA sequence: TGTGCCAGCAGTGGGCCCGGACTGTACAATGAGCAGTTCTTC. V and J are TRBV25-1 and TRBJ2-1, with D possibly matching TRBD2 (5 bases). This CDR3 comprises 14 residues. Trimming took off 4 bases at V and 4 bases at J, with 11 bases between the two ends. CDR1 is MGHDK, CDR2 SYGVNS, per germline.

This clonotype was seen many times. CDR3 coding DNA: TGCGCCAGCAGCCAAGGGCCATTCACAGATACGCAGTATTTT. It specifies CASSQGPFTDTQYF. The chain employs TRBV4-3 and TRBJ2-3; no definite D call. This CDR3 has 14 residues. Trimming removed 1 base from V and 2 bases from J, with 7 bases in between. Per germline, CDR1 LGHNA and CDR2 YSLEER.

The chain recombines TRBV10-3 with TRBJ1-2; D is unclear. The ends were cut back, 0 bases at V and 4 bases at J, with 12 bases in the middle. CDR1 is ENHRY and CDR2 is SYGVKD in the germline V gene. This CDR3 is 15 amino acids long. CDR3 loop: CAISESVGPAYGYTF. As DNA, the CDR3 is TGTGCCATCAGTGAGTCGGTAGGGCCGGCCTATGGCTACACCTTC.

J is TRBJ2-3 and V is TRBV30, with D possibly matching TRBD1 (6 bases). CDR3 size: 15 residues. Germline CDR1 and CDR2: GTSNPN and SVGIG (reference sequence). V was clipped by 4 bases and J by 0 bases, with 14 bases between them. CDR3 loop: CAWKGVASSTDTQYF. The CDR3, as DNA: TGTGCCTGGAAGGGGGTAGCGTCTAGCACAGATACGCAGTATTTT.

This clonotype occurred a few times. This chain uses TRBV10-3 with TRBJ2-3, with TRBD1 matching 7 bases. The V gene's germline CDR1 is ENHRY and CDR2 SYGVKD. The CDR3 extends over 12 amino acids. The V gene end was trimmed by 6 bases and the J gene end by 3 bases; junction bases not matched to a gene: 0. The CDR3 DNA sequence: TGTGCCATCAGGGGACAGACAGATACGCAGTATTTT. Amino acids: CAIRGQTDTQYF.

This clonotype was recorded many times. The J gene is TRBJ2-5, the V gene TRBV9, with 7 bases matching TRBD1. With 2 bases clipped from V and 4 bases from J, the junction kept 2 bases outside the gene matches. The length of the CDR3 is 13 residues. From germline, CDR1 is SGDLS and CDR2 YYNGEE. The CDR3 loop reads CASSVTGRETQYF. CDR3 coding DNA: TGTGCCAGCAGCGTGACAGGGAGAGAGACCCAGTACTTC.

The CDR3 DNA sequence: TGTGCCAGCACAACAGGGTCTGAAGCTTTCTTT. Translating it yields CASTTGSEAFF. The chain couples TRBV12-3 or TRBV12-4 to TRBJ1-1; TRBD1 is a possible D gene (6 bases). V lost 7 bases and J 6 bases, leaving 9 bases between the germline ends. The CDR3 contains 11 residues.

The chain carries TRBV27 and TRBJ1-6; D gene ambiguous. Germline CDR1 MNHEY, CDR2 SMNVEV (reference sequence). The length of the CDR3 is 12 residues. V shed 6 bases and J shed 8 bases, with 8 bases lying between them. DNA of the CDR3: TGTGCCAGCAGGGATCTTTATTCACCCCTCCACTTT. Translated: CASRDLYSPLHF.

This clonotype occurred a few times. The chain recombines TRBV6-6 with TRBJ2-2, with TRBD2 matching over 8 bases. The V gene's germline CDR1 is MNHNY and CDR2 SVGAGI (reference sequence). V shed 2 bases, J shed 6 bases, and the junction held 5 bases outside the gene matches. CDR3 length: 15 residues. DNA for the CDR3: TGTGCCAGCAGTTACCGGGAGGGCCGATCCGGGGAGCTGTTTTTT. Protein: CASSYREGRSGELFF.

The J gene is TRBJ2-7, the V gene TRBV18; possible D gene TRBD2, 6 bases. The ends were cut back, 4 bases at V and 2 bases at J, with 12 bases in the middle. Per the germline V gene, CDR1 is KGHSH and CDR2 is LQKENI. The CDR3 extends over 14 amino acids. CDR3 coding DNA: TGTGCCAGCTCACGGGCGGGAACGGCCTACGAGCAGTACTTC. Translating gives CASSRAGTAYEQYF.